This TCR beta chain was captured in a study of a mutant IDH1 vaccine in newly diagnosed glioma. The overall study: Vaccination followed radiotherapy alone by 4-6 weeks, or accompanied temozolomide cycles. The earlier regimen, radiotherapy, temozolomide, or both, was most often both. Treated patients comprised about 62% males and approximately 38% females, mean age 40.4 years. Study observations and caveats: Top peripheral T cell clonotype shifts appeared unrelated to pseudoprogression.

Regarding this clone: Its specificity is unknown.

Noted time point: week 35, safety follow-up. With topical imiquimod, each dose of the vaccine consisted of 300 ug of mutant IDH1 20-mer peptide. Assay: immunoSEQ multiplex PCR; the TCRdb copy retains only in-frame clones and omits some. The sample has about 50,000 clones; around four fifths are singletons. The receptor was derived from a woman aged 18 to 35 with glioma. The sample was PBMCs, taken from a glioma patient whose treatment included an IDH1 peptide vaccine.

In DNA form, the CDR3 reads TGTGCCAGTAGTGTTTCGACAGGGGGTATGGAGGGCTACACCTTC. Its translation: CASSVSTGGMEGYTF. The rearrangement links TRBV19 to TRBJ1-2; the match to TRBD1 covers 9 bases. The germline V gene encodes CDR1 LNHDA and CDR2 SQIVND (reference sequence). The J segment lost 8 bases and the V segment lost 5 bases, leaving 12 bases of the junction unmatched. This CDR3 region has 15 residues.